The rows below give T cell receptor beta chains drawn from one sample of a study of blood T cell repertoires in COVID-19. The method was immunoSEQ multiplex PCR; TCRdb's version includes in-frame clones alone and lacks a portion of them. The sample holds around 250,000 clones, approximately 90% seen once. The specimen was PBMCs or T cells enriched from blood (not recorded which). The receptors derive from a human donor in a cohort exposed to, infected with or recovered from COVID-19 (not recorded which). The donor label of this sample is uncertain. CDR3s include the opening cysteine and the closing phenylalanine or tryptophan. Fields, in order: D gene, J gene, clone size, V gene, CDR3 DNA, CDR3 protein. The D gene is left open where the match is weak. For some rows the clone size is stated as once, few or many, or as a class when expanded; others skip it.

. TRBJ1-3 . TRBV19 TGTGCCTCCGCGAGCGGGGCTGTTGGAAACACCATATATTTT CASASGAVGNTIYF
. TRBJ1-1 . TRBV14 TGTGCCAGCAGCCAAGATAGCACTAAGTTGGCCAGTTGGGACACTGAAGCTTTCTTT CASSQDSTKLASWDTEAFF
. TRBJ2-5 . TRBV7-9 TGTGCCAGCAGCTTAGCGGTTGGACAGCAAGAGACCCAGTACTTC CASSLAVGQQETQYF
. TRBJ1-3 . TRBV18 TGTGCCAGCACCGGTGCCAGGGGCGGAAACACCATATATTTT CASTGARGGNTIYF
. TRBJ2-1 . TRBV27 TGTGCCAGCAGTTTATCGCCCTCCACAGGCCAGTTCTTC CASSLSPSTGQFF
. TRBJ2-3 . TRBV5-1 TGCGCCAGCAGCCCCGGGACTGAAGATACGCAGTATTTT CASSPGTEDTQYF
. TRBJ1-1 . TRBV6-5 TGTGCCAGCAGGTATAACAGGAACACTGAAGCTTTCTTT CASRYNRNTEAFF
TRBD1 TRBJ2-3 . TRBV11-2 TGTGCCAGCAGGAAGGGGGCAGGTAGAGATACGCAGTATTTT CASRKGAGRDTQYF
TRBD2 TRBJ2-3 . TRBV27 TGTGCCAGCAGTTGGGGGCGGGGGGTGACAGATACGCAGTATTTT CASSWGRGVTDTQYF
. TRBJ1-1 . TRBV24-1 TGTGCCACCAGTGATACCAACAGGCACGAAGCTTTCTTT CATSDTNRHEAFF
TRBD2 TRBJ2-5 . TRBV5-4 TGTGCCAGCAGCTTCGCGGGGGGGAAGGTTGAGACCCAGTACTTC CASSFAGGKVETQYF
. TRBJ1-1 few TRBV4-3 TGCGCCAGCAGCCAAGATCGTTTTGGAGTCACTGAAGCTTTCTTT CASSQDRFGVTEAFF
TRBD1 TRBJ1-2 . TRBV10-3 TGTGCCATCGGCTTTAGGGGGCTTGGCTACACCTTC CAIGFRGLGYTF
TRBD1 TRBJ2-3 . TRBV19 TGTGCCAGTAGTCGAAACCGGGACAGTCGCACAGATACGCAGTATTTT CASSRNRDSRTDTQYF